What follows are 31 T cell receptor beta chains derived from one specimen sequenced in a study of metastatic and nonmetastatic thyroid tumors. TCRdb re-analyzed the PCR reads using MiXCR. The sample lists tens of thousands of clones; roughly 23% were seen once. No treatment of any kind had been given to any patient before thyroid surgery. Material: blood. The receptors shown here come from a male donor with papillary thyroid cancer or a benign thyroid nodule (not recorded which). Some clones in this sample may be carry-over from other donors' samples.

This clone is labeled medium-sized. This chain links TRBV5-1 with TRBJ2-2; D remains unclear. CDR1 and CDR2 from the germline V gene are SGHRS and YFSETQ. The V and J ends lost 4 bases and 1 base respectively, with 8 bases between them. This CDR3 region has 14 residues. The CDR3 DNA reads TGCGCCAGCAGCATGGCAGTGAACACCGGGGAGCTGTTTTTT. Amino acids: CASSMAVNTGELFF.

Many counts were recorded for this clone. This sequence joins TRBV2 and TRBJ2-7; a weak D match, TRBD1 (6 bases). The CDR3 has 13 amino acids. CDR1 SNHLY and CDR2 FYNNEI come from the germline V gene. V lost 6 bases and J 5 bases, leaving 14 bases between the germline ends. DNA of the CDR3: TGTGCCAGCAGGAACAGGGCGGTGAACGAGCAGTACTTC. Translated: CASRNRAVNEQYF.

This clone was counted only a few times. J is TRBJ2-7 and V is TRBV6-1; 9 nucleotides align to TRBD2. The germline CDR1 and CDR2 sequences are MNHNS and SASEGT. Unmatched junction bases numbered 12, after V lost 2 bases and J lost 13 bases. This CDR3 region has 14 residues. CDR3 DNA sequence: TGTGCCAGCAGTGAACCGCCCCTGGGACTAGCAGGTTACTTC. This sequence encodes CASSEPPLGLAGYF.

In regard to this clone: A much larger clone differs by one base, so this may be a read error. The chain combines TRBV9 with TRBJ2-5, with D possibly matching TRBD1 (5 bases). Germline V gives CDR1 SGDLS, CDR2 YYNGEE. The CDR3 loop spans 13 amino acids. This CDR3 is CSSSVELGRTQYF. The CDR3 region has the DNA TGTTCCAGCAGCGTAGAACTGGGGCGGACCCAGTACTTC.

This clone was counted only a few times. The germline gene is not matched at one end of the junction; a read error may be the cause. CDR3 region: CASNPLGSTYDQYF. CDR3 coding DNA: TGTGCTAGCAATCCCCTCGGGAGCACCTACGATCAGTACTTC. This chain connects TRBV6-1 to TRBJ2-7; D possibly corresponds to TRBD2 (6 bases). Germline assignment: CDR1 MNHNS and CDR2 SASEGT. The length of the CDR3 is 14 residues.

This clone has just a few counts. A much larger clone differs from this one at a single base, so this may be a read error. The rearrangement uses TRBV2 and TRBJ2-7; 10 nucleotides agree with TRBD2. Germline V lookup: CDR1 SNHLY, CDR2 FYNNEI. Trimming took 6 bases from V and 4 from J; bases not matched to a gene: 9. This CDR3 contains 15 residues. In DNA, the CDR3 is TGTGCCAGCAGAACCGTGACTAGCGGGCTTTACGAGCAGTACTTC. Amino acid sequence: CASRTVTSGLYEQYF.

This clone was seen ten or more times. Here the CDR3 reads CSAASGLEMNTEAFF. Written as DNA, the CDR3 is TGCAGTGCCGCGAGCGGTCTGGAGATGAACACTGAAGCTTTCTTT. V is TRBV20-1 and J is TRBJ1-1; D remains ambiguous. The CDR3 is 15 amino acids. Trimming shortened V by 6 bases and J by 0 bases, and 17 bases separated the two germline ends. Germline assignment: CDR1 DFQATT and CDR2 SNEGSKA (reference sequence).

This clone was seen many times. The chain links TRBV18 to TRBJ2-3, with a possible D match to TRBD2 (5 bases). The CDR3 consists of 15 residues. Germline lookup yields CDR1 KGHSH and CDR2 LQKENI. V was cut by 0 bases and J by 1 base, with 8 bases left in between. Written as DNA, the CDR3 is TGTGCCAGCTCACCACCTGATAGCGGCACAGATACGCAGTATTTT. Protein product: CASSPPDSGTDTQYF.

This clone has at least ten counts. The chain couples TRBV4-1 to TRBJ1-4, with D possibly TRBD1 on 5 matching bases. The V and J ends lost 4 bases and 8 bases respectively, with 23 bases between them. The CDR3 sequence is 17 residues long. Per the germline V gene, CDR1 is MGHRA and CDR2 is YSYEKL. The DNA for the CDR3 is TGCGCCAGCAGCCGCCCTAAGGTGGAGACGGGGGGGGAAAAACTGTTTTTT. Encoded protein: CASSRPKVETGGEKLFF.

This clone was counted between two and nine times. A read error may be the cause here, since a much bigger clone is one base away. Other DNA sequences in this sample translate to the same CDR3. The chain recombines TRBV29-1 with TRBJ2-5, with D possibly matching TRBD2 (5 bases). Germline CDR1 reads SQVTM; CDR2 reads ANQGSEA. The CDR3 sequence is 13 residues long. Here the CDR3 reads CSHPLNGGETQYF. The DNA of the CDR3 is TGTAGCCACCCCCTAAACGGAGGAGAGACCCAGTACTTC.

This clone is classed as medium-sized (0.01 to 0.1%). This sequence joins TRBV5-1 and TRBJ2-7, with 11 nucleotides matching TRBD2. Germline values: CDR1 SGHRS, CDR2 YFSETQ. After removal of 5 bases from V and 2 bases from J, the junction contained 9 bases not matched to a gene. The CDR3 spans 16 residues. In DNA, the CDR3 is TGCGCCAGCAGATCCTCCAAGACTAGCGGGGCCTACGAGCAGTACTTC. Residues: CASRSSKTSGAYEQYF.

This clone was detected many times. V usage is TRBV7-9 and J usage is TRBJ1-1; tentative D call: TRBD1 (5 bases). V dropped 5 bases and J dropped 3 bases, with 16 bases sitting between them. CDR3 length: 15 residues. In germline, CDR1 is SEHNR, CDR2 FQNEAQ (reference sequence). In DNA, the CDR3 is TGTGCCAGCAGCCTATCCCCAGGGTGGGACACTGAAGCTTTCTTT. Protein: CASSLSPGWDTEAFF.

This clone was recorded many times. The V gene is TRBV12-3 or TRBV12-4, the J gene TRBJ2-3; D ambiguous. The CDR3 is 13 residues long. V was clipped by 3 bases and J by 0 bases, with 4 bases between them. CDR3 coding DNA: TGTGCCAGCAGTTTCTTCAGCACAGATACGCAGTATTTT. Its translation: CASSFFSTDTQYF.

This clone was seen at least ten times. The genes are TRBV5-1 and TRBJ2-5; D is possibly TRBD1 (6 bases). The CDR3 loop spans 15 amino acids. Germline assignment: CDR1 SGHRS and CDR2 YFSETQ. V was trimmed by 4 bases and J by 9 bases, leaving 22 bases between them. This CDR3 reads CASSPVHRDTGAQYF. CDR3 nucleotide sequence: TGCGCCAGCAGCCCGGTCCACCGGGACACCGGGGCCCAGTACTTC.

This clone was observed at least ten times. The chain combines TRBV6-1 with TRBJ2-7, with TRBD2 matching 8 bases. This CDR3 spans 13 amino acids. The V gene's germline CDR1 is MNHNS and CDR2 SASEGT. J gave up 3 bases and V 3 bases, and 1 base lay outside the gene matches. The CDR3 loop is CASSEGLDYEQYF. The DNA of the CDR3 is TGTGCCAGCAGTGAGGGACTAGACTACGAGCAGTACTTC.

This clone was counted ten times or more. The chain carries TRBV18 and TRBJ2-2; a possible D gene is TRBD1 (6 bases). V was cut by 3 bases and J by 4 bases, with 15 bases left in between. The V gene's germline CDR1 is KGHSH and CDR2 LQKENI. The CDR3 covers 16 residues. The CDR3 region is CASSPSTGLGTGELFF. The CDR3 nucleotides are TGTGCCAGCTCACCCTCAACAGGGCTCGGCACCGGGGAGCTGTTTTTT.

This clone was found many times. This chain joins TRBV13 and TRBJ2-5; 8 nucleotides agree with TRBD1. The germline gives CDR1 PRHDT, CDR2 FYEKMQ (reference sequence). The CDR3 consists of 13 residues. The J segment lost 3 bases and the V segment lost 3 bases, leaving 0 bases of the junction unmatched. CDR3 protein: CASSLTGEETQYF. For the CDR3, the DNA is TGTGCCAGCAGCTTGACAGGGGAAGAGACCCAGTACTTC.

This chain joins TRBV6-1 and TRBJ2-1, with 10 bases matching TRBD1. This CDR3 has 14 amino acids. From germline, CDR1 is MNHNS and CDR2 SASEGT. With 5 bases clipped from V and 8 bases from J, the junction kept 6 bases outside the gene matches. CDR3 amino acids: CASSRTGGNDEQFF. As DNA, the CDR3 is TGTGCCAGCAGTAGGACAGGGGGTAACGATGAGCAGTTCTTC.

The chain is built from TRBV7-2 and TRBJ1-2; D is perhaps TRBD1 (5 bases). The CDR3 spans 15 residues. Between the trimmed V and J ends, which lost 5 bases and 3 bases, there was a span of 16 bases. In germline, CDR1 is SGHTA, CDR2 FQGNSA. The CDR3 nucleotides are TGTGCCAGCAGCCCCCGGGGGGGAGTAGACTATGGCTACACCTTC. It is translated as CASSPRGGVDYGYTF.

This clone was found many times. The chain links TRBV5-8 to TRBJ2-7, with D possibly being TRBD2 (7 bases). Germline assignment: CDR1 SGHTS and CDR2 YDEGEE. Trimming took off 3 bases at V and 0 bases at J, with 13 bases between the two ends. This CDR3 is built from 15 residues. The CDR3 here is CASSSGGGSSYEQYF. The CDR3 DNA follows: TGTGCCAGCAGCTCGGGGGGCGGGAGCTCCTACGAGCAGTACTTC.

This clone was counted a few times. The chain is built from TRBV20-1 and TRBJ2-7; D tentatively reads TRBD1 or TRBD2 (5 bases each). Trimming stripped 5 bases from V and 6 bases from J, with 8 bases between. The V gene's germline CDR1 is DFQATT and CDR2 SNEGSKA (reference sequence). This CDR3 has 10 amino acids. This CDR3 reads CSALGVEQYF. Here the CDR3 DNA reads TGCAGTGCTTTGGGGGTCGAGCAGTACTTC.

This clone was detected many times. The chain couples TRBV6-1 to TRBJ1-5; possibly TRBD1 for D (6 bases). V lost 6 bases, J lost 1 base, and 13 bases lay in between. CDR3 size: 15 residues. Per germline, CDR1 MNHNS and CDR2 SASEGT. CDR3 loop: CASSQAGASNQPQHF. The DNA of the CDR3 is TGTGCCAGCAGCCAAGCGGGGGCCAGCAATCAGCCCCAGCATTTT.

The chain combines TRBV30 with TRBJ1-2; TRBD1 is a possible D gene (6 bases). CDR1 and CDR2 (germline): GTSNPN, SVGIG (reference sequence). The V gene lost 2 bases and the J gene lost 4 bases, with 23 bases spanning the gap. This CDR3 spans 17 amino acids. The CDR3 region has the DNA TGTGCCTGGAGTCCGCGGGGGGCTAGGCGGGATTCCTATGGCTACACCTTC. Translating gives CAWSPRGARRDSYGYTF.

This clone came up many times. A much bigger clone sits one base away, suggesting this may be a read error. CDR3 sequence: CASSISREVFF. In DNA, the CDR3 is TGTGCCAGCAGTATCTCCCGGGAGGTGTTCTTC. V usage is TRBV6-1 and J usage is TRBJ2-1, with 7 bases identical to TRBD2. Trimming at V came to 5 bases and at J to 15 bases, leaving 7 bases not matched to a gene. The CDR3 sequence is 11 residues long. CDR1 and CDR2 (germline): MNHNS, SASEGT.

This clone was counted many times. This rearrangement joins TRBV5-1 to TRBJ2-3; D is unclear. The germline V and J ends were trimmed by 3 bases and 7 bases, with 6 bases remaining between them. CDR1 is SGHRS, CDR2 YFSETQ, per germline. The CDR3 totals 11 residues. CDR3 protein: CASSWSNTQYF. For the CDR3, the DNA is TGCGCCAGCAGCTGGAGCAATACGCAGTATTTT.

This clone showed up many times. V gene TRBV5-1 combines with J gene TRBJ2-3, with D possibly TRBD2 on 5 matching bases. The germline CDR1 and CDR2 sequences are SGHRS and YFSETQ. V dropped 0 bases and J dropped 6 bases, with 11 bases sitting between them. The CDR3 is made up of 14 amino acids. CDR3 residues: CASSLATSSDTQYF. The DNA of the CDR3 is TGCGCCAGCAGCTTGGCCACTAGTTCGGATACGCAGTATTTT.

This clone was counted many times. The gene calls are TRBV20-1 and TRBJ2-2, with D perhaps being TRBD1 or TRBD2 (6 bases each). V lost 6 bases and J lost 1, with 12 bases in between. Germline lookup yields CDR1 DFQATT and CDR2 SNEGSKA (reference sequence). The CDR3 covers 14 residues. The DNA for the CDR3 is TGCAGTGCGAAGGGGGGAGGGAACACCGGGGAGCTGTTTTTT. Translated: CSAKGGGNTGELFF.

The genes are TRBV7-3 and TRBJ2-3, with D possibly being TRBD2 (5 bases). The CDR3 is made up of 14 amino acids. The ends were cut back, 5 bases at V and 1 base at J, with 10 bases in the middle. In germline, CDR1 is SGHTA, CDR2 FQGTGA. CDR3 amino acids: CASSPQRGTDTQYF. DNA of the CDR3: TGTGCCAGCAGCCCCCAGAGGGGCACAGATACGCAGTATTTT.

There are a few counts of this clone. This chain links TRBV28 with TRBJ1-2; D unresolved. Germline values: CDR1 MDHEN, CDR2 SYDVKM. V lost 8 bases to trimming and J lost 0 bases, with 10 bases between them. The length of the CDR3 is 13 residues. The CDR3 sequence is CASYHLSNYGYTF. The DNA for the CDR3 is TGTGCCAGCTACCACCTGTCTAACTATGGCTACACCTTC.

This clone was detected many times. Distinct nucleotide sequences in the sample also encode this CDR3. V and J are TRBV28 and TRBJ1-5, with no clear D. The CDR3 has 15 residues. Germline-derived CDR1 and CDR2 are MDHEN and SYDVKM. V was cut by 1 base and J by 1 base, with 8 bases left in between. The CDR3 nucleotides are TGTGCCAGCAGTTTATCTCGGGCAAGCAATCAGCCCCAGCATTTT. Translated: CASSLSRASNQPQHF.

This clone has just a few counts. V gene TRBV2 combines with J gene TRBJ1-2; D gene ambiguous. Germline values: CDR1 SNHLY, CDR2 FYNNEI. The CDR3 covers 12 residues. V lost 5 bases and J 1 base, leaving 5 bases between the germline ends. The CDR3 reads CASSQNNYGYTF. In DNA form, the CDR3 reads TGTGCCAGCAGTCAAAATAACTATGGCTACACCTTC.